The clone carrying this T cell receptor (beta chain) was recorded many times. Its target is unknown. CDR3 size: 15 residues. V dropped 6 bases and J dropped 4; count of bases not matched to a gene: 10. Germline V CDR1 and CDR2: GTSNPN, SVGIG (reference sequence). As to time point: sample taken at primary tumor resection. The sequenced material consisted of unsorted whole RNA from tumor, nontumor lung or frozen PBMC. The donor group consisted of over 60 patients who had untreated, early-stage non-small cell lung cancer. The data are from a study of spatial heterogeneity in lung cancer. Across the whole study: Across the raw uncorrected reads, a unique TCR and UMI combination was observed, on average, more than ten times. Points from the study as a whole: Expanded tumor TCRs that were ubiquitous appeared in blood more at resection than follow-up.

A unique molecular identifier was attached to every TCR cDNA molecule. TCRdb re-called the 5' RACE reads with MiXCR, one entry per CDR3 protein. The sample has 36,000 or so distinct CDR3 sequences, around 5% seen once. The sample consisted of PBMCs, taken at surgery. V gene TRBV30 combines with J gene TRBJ2-3; 10 nucleotides agree with TRBD2. The origin of this receptor is a female donor with early-stage non-small cell lung cancer. DNA for the CDR3: TGTGCCTGCCATTTGGTAGCGGGAGGCCCAGATACGCAGTATTTT. This gives the protein CACHLVAGGPDTQYF.